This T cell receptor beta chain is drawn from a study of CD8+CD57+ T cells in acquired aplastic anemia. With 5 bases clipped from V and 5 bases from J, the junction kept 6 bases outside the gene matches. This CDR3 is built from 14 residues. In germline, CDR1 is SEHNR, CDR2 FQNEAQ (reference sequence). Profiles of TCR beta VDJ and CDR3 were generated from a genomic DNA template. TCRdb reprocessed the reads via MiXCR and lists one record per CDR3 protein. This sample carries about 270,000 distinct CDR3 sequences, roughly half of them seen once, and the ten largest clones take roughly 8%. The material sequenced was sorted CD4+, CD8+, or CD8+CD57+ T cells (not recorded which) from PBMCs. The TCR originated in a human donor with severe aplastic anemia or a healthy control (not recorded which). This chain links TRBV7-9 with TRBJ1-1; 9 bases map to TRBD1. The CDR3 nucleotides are TGTGCCAGCAGCAACAGGGGGCGAGGGACTGAAGCTTTCTTT. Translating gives CASSNRGRGTEAFF.